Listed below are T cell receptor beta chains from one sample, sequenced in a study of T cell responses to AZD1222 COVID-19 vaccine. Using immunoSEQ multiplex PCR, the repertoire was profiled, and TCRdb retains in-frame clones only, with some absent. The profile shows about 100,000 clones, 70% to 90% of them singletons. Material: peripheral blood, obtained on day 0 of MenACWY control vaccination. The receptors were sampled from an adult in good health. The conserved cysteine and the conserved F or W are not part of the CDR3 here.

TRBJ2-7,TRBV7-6,ASSPRNGGSYEQY
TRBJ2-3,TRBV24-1,ATSVSGGASDTQY
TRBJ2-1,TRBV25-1,ASSSPLGTGAYNEQF
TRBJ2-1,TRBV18,ASSQDSGSDNEQF
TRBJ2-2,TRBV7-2,ASSPGAGELF
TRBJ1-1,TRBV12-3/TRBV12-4,ASRTVLNTEAF
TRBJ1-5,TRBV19,ASSLTENQPQH
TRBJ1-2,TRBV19,ASSTGTVLSIGYT
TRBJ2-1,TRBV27,ASSLAIGSGASVRNEQF
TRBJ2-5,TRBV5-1,ASSLGGALEAGETQY
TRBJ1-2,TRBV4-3,ASSHAAANYGYT
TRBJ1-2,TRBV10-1,ASSESTGAAPY
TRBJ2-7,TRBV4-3,ASSQDPDTYEQY
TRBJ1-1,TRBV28,ASSPLGRGRNTEAF
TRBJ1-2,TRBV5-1,ASSWDRAPDGYT
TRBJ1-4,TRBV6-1,ASSDPAGGNEKLF
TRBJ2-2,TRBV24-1,ATASAGVGGAGELF
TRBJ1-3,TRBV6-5,ASSYSGQEGNTIY
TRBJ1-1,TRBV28,ASSPPRWDEAF
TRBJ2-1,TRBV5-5,ASSPLPGGQYNEQF
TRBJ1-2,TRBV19,ASSIGVNYGYT
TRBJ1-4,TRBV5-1,ASSFGQGEEKLF
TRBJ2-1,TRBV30,AWTGNSYNEQF
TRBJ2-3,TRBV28,ASSFGGLSTDTQY